The TCR beta chain described here comes from a study of shared clonotypes between healthy human individuals. Study outcomes and limitations: Sampling was confined to blood; repertoires within tissues likely differ. It was observed that around 5% of naive CD4 clonotypes were shared across several donors.

Notes on this clone: What it recognizes is unknown.

TCRdb's table, derived via immunoSEQ multiplex PCR, lists solely in-frame clones and lacks some. The sample records about 1,800,000 clones, about 95% being singletons. The CDR3 runs to 16 residues. Germline V lookup: CDR1 MDHEN, CDR2 SYDVKM. The V and J ends lost 5 bases and 0 bases respectively, with 15 bases between them. Selected positively for CCR7 and CD45RO-negative, naive CD8 cells excluded terminally differentiated effector memory CD45RA+ cells. Sequenced input: naive CD8+ T cells sorted from blood. The genes are TRBV28 and TRBJ2-3; unclear D gene. This receptor was identified in a man between 18 and 29 years old in good health. CDR3 protein: CASSGGYSLSTDTQYF. DNA of the CDR3: TGTGCCAGCAGTGGCGGATATAGCTTAAGCACAGATACGCAGTATTTT.